This T cell receptor beta chain was identified in a study of CD8 T cells in ankylosing spondylitis. Each CDR3 protein is one row after TCRdb ran MiXCR on the 5' RACE reads. Of 200,000 to 250,000 distinct CDR3 sequences in the sample, under 12% were seen once. This CDR3 contains 17 residues. V shed 4 bases, J shed 7 bases, and the junction held 17 bases outside the gene matches. Germline CDR1 and CDR2: SGHDT and YYEEEE. This clonotype has a count of ten or more. This clonotype was sampled from a male donor with ankylosing spondylitis or in good health (not recorded which). This chain joins TRBV5-6 and TRBJ2-1; 7 bases align to TRBD1. The sequenced material came from blood, either unsorted or a sorted T cell fraction (not recorded which). Written as DNA, the CDR3 is TGTGCCAGCAGCAAGGGGCCGGGACAGTTTATGGAGAATGAGCAGTTCTTC. Translation gives CASSKGPGQFMENEQFF. The whole variable domain, filled in from reference TRBV5-6 and TRBJ2-1, reads DAGVTQSPTHLIKTRGQQVTLRCSPKSGHDTVSWYQQALGQGPQFIFQYYEEEERQRGNFPDRFSGHQFPNYSSELNVNALLLGDSALYLCASSKGPGQFMENEQFFGPGTRLTVL.